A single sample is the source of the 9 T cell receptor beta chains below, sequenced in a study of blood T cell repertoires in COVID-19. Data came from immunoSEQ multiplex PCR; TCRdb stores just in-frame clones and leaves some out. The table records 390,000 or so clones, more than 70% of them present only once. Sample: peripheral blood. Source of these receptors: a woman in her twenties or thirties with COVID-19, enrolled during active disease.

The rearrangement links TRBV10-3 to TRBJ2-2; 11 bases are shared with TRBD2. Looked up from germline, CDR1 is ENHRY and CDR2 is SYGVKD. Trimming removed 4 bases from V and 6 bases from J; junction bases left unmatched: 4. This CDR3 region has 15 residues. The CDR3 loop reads CAISVAGGPAGELFF. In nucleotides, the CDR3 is TGTGCCATCAGTGTAGCGGGAGGGCCGGCCGGGGAGCTGTTTTTT.

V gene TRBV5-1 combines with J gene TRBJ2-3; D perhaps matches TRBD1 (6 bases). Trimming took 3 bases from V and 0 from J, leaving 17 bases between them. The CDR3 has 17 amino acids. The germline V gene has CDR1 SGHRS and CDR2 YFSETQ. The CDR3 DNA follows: TGCGCCAGCAGCTACAATCCCAGGGGTTCGAGCACAGATACGCAGTATTTT. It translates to CASSYNPRGSSTDTQYF.

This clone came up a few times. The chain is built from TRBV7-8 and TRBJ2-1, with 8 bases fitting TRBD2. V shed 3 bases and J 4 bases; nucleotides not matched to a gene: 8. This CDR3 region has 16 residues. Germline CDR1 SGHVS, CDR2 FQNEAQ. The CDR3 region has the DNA TGTGCCAGCAGCTTGGGGTTAACGGGAGGGTACAATGAGCAGTTCTTC. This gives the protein CASSLGLTGGYNEQFF.

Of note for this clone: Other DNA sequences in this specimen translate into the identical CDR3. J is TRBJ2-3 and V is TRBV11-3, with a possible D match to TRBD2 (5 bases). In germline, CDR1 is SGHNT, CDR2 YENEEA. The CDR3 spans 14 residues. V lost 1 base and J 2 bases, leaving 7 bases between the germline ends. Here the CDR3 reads CASSLGGDTDTQYF. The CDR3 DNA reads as TGTGCCAGCAGCTTAGGGGGAGACACAGATACGCAGTATTTT.

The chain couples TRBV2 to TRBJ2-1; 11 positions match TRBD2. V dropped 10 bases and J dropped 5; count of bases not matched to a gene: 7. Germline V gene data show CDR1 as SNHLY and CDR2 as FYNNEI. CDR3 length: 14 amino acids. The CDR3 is CATPTSGVNNEQFF. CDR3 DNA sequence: TGTGCCACCCCGACTAGCGGGGTAAACAATGAGCAGTTCTTC. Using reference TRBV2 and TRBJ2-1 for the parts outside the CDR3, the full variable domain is EPEVTQTPSHQVTQMGQEVILRCVPISNHLYFYWYRQILGQKVEFLVSFYNNEISEKSEIFDDQFSVERPDGSNFTLKIRSTKLEDSAMYFCATPTSGVNNEQFFGPGTRLTVL.

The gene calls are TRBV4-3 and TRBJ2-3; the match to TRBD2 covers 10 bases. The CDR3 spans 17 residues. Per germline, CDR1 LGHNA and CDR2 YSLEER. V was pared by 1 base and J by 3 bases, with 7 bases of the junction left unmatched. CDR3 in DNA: TGCGCCAGCAGCCAAGTGGGTTGGACTAGCGGAACAGATACGCAGTATTTT. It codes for CASSQVGWTSGTDTQYF.

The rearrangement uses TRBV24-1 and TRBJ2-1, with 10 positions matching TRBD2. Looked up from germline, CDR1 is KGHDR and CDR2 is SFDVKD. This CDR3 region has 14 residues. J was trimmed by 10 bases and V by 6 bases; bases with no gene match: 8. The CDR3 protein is CATSSTSGEWEQFF. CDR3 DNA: TGTGCCACCAGTAGCACTAGCGGGGAGTGGGAGCAGTTCTTC.

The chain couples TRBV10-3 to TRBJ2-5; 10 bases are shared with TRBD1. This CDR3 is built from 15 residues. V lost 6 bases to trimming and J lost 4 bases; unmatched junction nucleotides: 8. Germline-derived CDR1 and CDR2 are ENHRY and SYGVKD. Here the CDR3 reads CAISMDRGRVETQYF. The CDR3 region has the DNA TGTGCCATCAGCATGGACAGGGGGAGGGTAGAGACCCAGTACTTC.

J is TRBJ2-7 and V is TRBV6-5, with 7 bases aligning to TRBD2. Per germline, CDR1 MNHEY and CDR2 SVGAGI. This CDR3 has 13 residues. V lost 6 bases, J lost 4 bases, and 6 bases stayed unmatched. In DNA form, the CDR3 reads TGTGCCAGCAGGGCTAGCGGAGTTTACGAGCAGTACGTC. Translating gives CASRASGVYEQYV.